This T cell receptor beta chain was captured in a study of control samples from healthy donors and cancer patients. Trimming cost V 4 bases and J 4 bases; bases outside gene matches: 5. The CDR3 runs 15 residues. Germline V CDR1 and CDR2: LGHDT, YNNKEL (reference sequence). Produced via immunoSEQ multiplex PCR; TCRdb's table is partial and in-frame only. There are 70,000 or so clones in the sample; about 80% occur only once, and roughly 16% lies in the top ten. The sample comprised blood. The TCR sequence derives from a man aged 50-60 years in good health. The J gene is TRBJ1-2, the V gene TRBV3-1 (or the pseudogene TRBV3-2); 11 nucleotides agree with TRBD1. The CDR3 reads CASSRTGGVGYGYTF. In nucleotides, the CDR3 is TGTGCCAGCAGCCGGACAGGGGGCGTAGGCTATGGCTACACCTTC.